This TCR beta chain was profiled in a study of technical replicates of blood from a few donors. The length of the CDR3 is 17 residues. Method: immunoSEQ multiplex PCR; TCRdb's copy keeps in-frame clones and lacks some. The sample carries around 57,000 clones, more than 95% recorded once. Source material: T cells isolated from PBMCs. The J gene is TRBJ1-2, the V gene TRBV1; the table gives TRBD1 as D, unverified against the DNA. TRBV1 is annotated as a pseudogene. The clonotype comes from a human donor in good health. The CDR3 sequence: CTSSQRLNRGPNYGYTF. Written as DNA, the CDR3 is TGCACCAGCAGCCAACGCCTAAACAGGGGGCCTAACTATGGCTACACCTTC.